This T cell receptor (beta chain) was found in a study of blood T cell repertoires in COVID-19. Overall study context: Italy, Spain and the United States were the sources of the convalescent and acute COVID-19 samples.

V lost 4 bases, J lost 0 bases, and 14 bases lay in between. The CDR3 consists of 15 residues. From germline, CDR1 is SGDLS and CDR2 YYNGEE. Here immunoSEQ multiplex PCR was the method, and the copy in TCRdb shows in-frame clones only, minus some. The data contain fewer than 80,000 clones, 74% of them seen just once; the ten biggest clones take up 28%. Sequences were obtained from peripheral blood. The chain carries TRBV9 and TRBJ2-7; TRBD1 might be the D (6 bases). The sequence derives from a woman of 80 years or more with acute or convalescent COVID-19. CDR3 region: CASSQDSRSSYEQYF. The CDR3 DNA sequence: TGTGCCAGCAGCCAGGACAGCCGAAGCTCCTACGAGCAGTACTTC.